This TCR beta chain was recovered during a study of OX40 agonist ivuxolimab in advanced cancers. About the study: A history of anti-PD-1, anti-PD-L1 or anti-CTLA-4 therapy was acceptable, and about 37% had some.

General study points: Relative to CD4+, CD8+ T cells held more expanded clones on average.

The CDR3 has 14 amino acids. Per the germline V gene, CDR1 is MNHEY and CDR2 is SVGAGI. V was clipped by 4 bases and J by 2 bases; unmatched bases: 3. This clone was seen only a few times. Its antigen is unidentified. Data came from immunoSEQ multiplex PCR; TCRdb stores just in-frame clones and leaves some out. The table lists some 44,000 clones, around 80% of them singletons. The source was CD4+ or CD8+ T cells sorted from blood, collected in a trial of the OX40 agonist ivuxolimab. This TCR was recovered from an adult with an advanced solid tumor such as melanoma, head and neck, liver or kidney cancer. V is TRBV6-5 and J is TRBJ2-7, with TRBD2 matching over 9 bases. The CDR3 DNA reads as TGTGCCAGCAGTTCCGTAGCGGGAGCCTACGAGCAGTACTTC. Translated, it gives CASSSVAGAYEQYF.